This T cell receptor beta chain was documented in a study of cytomegalovirus exposure and HLA in healthy donors. Study-level points and caveats: About 87% or about 30% of the time was how often most TCR beta V segments were productive, according to an earlier analysis.

V gave up 4 bases and J gave up 5 bases; unmatched junction bases: 12. Looked up from germline, CDR1 is MGHRA and CDR2 is YSYEKL. The CDR3 totals 16 residues. On this clone: Antigen unknown.

The study ran its PCR with 60 Vbeta and 13 Jbeta primers. Assay used: immunoSEQ multiplex PCR; TCRdb lists only in-frame clones, some missing. Of about 170,000 clones listed, roughly 88% were seen once; the top ten hold 1% to 1.5%. The sequenced sample consisted of PBMCs. The chain links TRBV4-1 to TRBJ2-5, with 8 bases lining up with TRBD2. The TCR comes from a boy aged 2 to 10 in good health and CMV-seronegative. The CDR3 sequence: CASSPGGLAGAETQYF. CDR3 sequence (DNA): TGCGCCAGCAGCCCGGGTGGCCTAGCGGGCGCGGAGACCCAGTACTTC.